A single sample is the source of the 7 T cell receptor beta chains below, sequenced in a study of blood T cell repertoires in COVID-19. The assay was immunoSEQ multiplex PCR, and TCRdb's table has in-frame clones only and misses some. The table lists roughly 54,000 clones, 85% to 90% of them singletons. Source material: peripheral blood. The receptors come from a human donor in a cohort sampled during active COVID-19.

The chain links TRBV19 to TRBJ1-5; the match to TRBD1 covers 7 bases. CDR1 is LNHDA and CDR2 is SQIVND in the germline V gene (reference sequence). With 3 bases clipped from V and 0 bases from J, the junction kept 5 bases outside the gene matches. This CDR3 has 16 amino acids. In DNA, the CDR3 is TGTGCCAGTAGTATGTGGGGACAGTATAGCAATCAGCCCCAGCATTTT. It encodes CASSMWGQYSNQPQHF.

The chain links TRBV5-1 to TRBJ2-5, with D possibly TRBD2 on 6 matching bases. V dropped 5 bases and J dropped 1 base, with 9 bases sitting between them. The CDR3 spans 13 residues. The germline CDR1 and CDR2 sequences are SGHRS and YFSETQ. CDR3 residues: CASRGGFQETQYF. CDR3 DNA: TGCGCCAGCAGAGGAGGGTTCCAAGAGACCCAGTACTTC.

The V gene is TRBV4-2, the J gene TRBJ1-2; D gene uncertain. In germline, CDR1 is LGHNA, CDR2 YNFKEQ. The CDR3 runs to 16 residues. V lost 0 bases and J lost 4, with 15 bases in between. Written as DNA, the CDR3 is TGTGCCAGCAGCCAAGATCGGGGTAGGGTTCCCTATGGCTACACCTTC. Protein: CASSQDRGRVPYGYTF.

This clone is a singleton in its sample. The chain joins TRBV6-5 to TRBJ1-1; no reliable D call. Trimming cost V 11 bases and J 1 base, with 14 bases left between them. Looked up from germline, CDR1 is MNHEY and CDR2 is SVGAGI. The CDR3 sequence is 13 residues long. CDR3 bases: TGTGCCGGGAGGACCGGAGGGAACACTGAAGCTTTCTTT. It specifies CAGRTGGNTEAFF.

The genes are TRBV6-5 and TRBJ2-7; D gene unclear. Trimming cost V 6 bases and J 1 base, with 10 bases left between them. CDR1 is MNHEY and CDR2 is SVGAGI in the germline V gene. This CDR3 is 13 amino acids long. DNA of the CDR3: TGTGCCAGCAGGGCAGGCCCTTCCTACGAGCAGTACTTC. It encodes CASRAGPSYEQYF.

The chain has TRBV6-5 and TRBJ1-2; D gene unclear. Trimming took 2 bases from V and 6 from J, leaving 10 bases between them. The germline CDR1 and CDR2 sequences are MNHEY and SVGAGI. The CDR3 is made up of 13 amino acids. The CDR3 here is CASSYRSSDGYTF. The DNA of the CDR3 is TGTGCCAGCAGTTACCGGTCGAGTGATGGCTACACCTTC.

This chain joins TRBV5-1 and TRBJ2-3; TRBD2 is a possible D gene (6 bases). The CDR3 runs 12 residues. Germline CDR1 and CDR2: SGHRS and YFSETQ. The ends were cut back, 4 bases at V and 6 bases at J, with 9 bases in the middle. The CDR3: CASSPGEDTQYF. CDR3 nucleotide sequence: TGCGCCAGCAGCCCGGGGGAGGATACGCAGTATTTT.